The next 30 T cell receptor beta chains were all read from a single sample in a study of blood T cell repertoires in COVID-19. Clones were sequenced by immunoSEQ multiplex PCR, and TCRdb holds only the in-frame ones, with some missing. This table has some 180,000 clones, around 85% appearing once. The sequenced sample consisted of peripheral blood. All receptors come from a woman of 80 years or more with COVID-19, enrolled during active disease.

This chain links TRBV5-1 with TRBJ1-1; TRBD1 agrees at 7 bases. The CDR3 has 14 residues. Germline V gene lookup returns CDR1 SGHRS and CDR2 YFSETQ. V was clipped by 1 base and J by 3 bases; unmatched bases: 3. The DNA of the CDR3 is TGCGCCAGCAGCTTGACAGGGGTTGACACTGAAGCTTTCTTT. Its protein product is CASSLTGVDTEAFF.

The CDR3 sequence is CASNPTGQDSNQPQHF. CDR3 nucleotides: TGTGCCAGTAACCCCACCGGACAAGATAGCAATCAGCCCCAGCATTTT. This chain connects TRBV21-1 to TRBJ1-5; the table's D call of TRBD1 was not tested on the DNA. TRBV21-1 is reported as a pseudogene. This CDR3 spans 16 amino acids.

This sequence joins TRBV2 and TRBJ1-1; 9 bases line up with TRBD1. With 6 bases clipped from V and 4 bases from J, the junction kept 3 bases outside the gene matches. The CDR3 extends over 13 amino acids. Per germline, CDR1 SNHLY and CDR2 FYNNEI. This CDR3 is CASRQGAGTEAFF. CDR3 nucleotides: TGTGCCAGCAGACAGGGGGCAGGCACTGAAGCTTTCTTT.

This clone came up a few times. The chain is built from TRBV20-1 and TRBJ1-6; D gene ambiguous. The CDR3 runs 14 residues. V lost 3 bases and J lost 0, with 6 bases in between. Germline CDR1 DFQATT, CDR2 SNEGSKA (reference sequence). The CDR3 region is CSASVSSYNSPLHF. CDR3 nucleotides: TGCAGTGCTAGTGTGAGCTCCTATAATTCACCCCTCCACTTT.

The J gene is TRBJ2-2, the V gene TRBV6-6; D perhaps matches TRBD1 (5 bases). With 6 bases removed from V and 1 base from J, the gap between germline ends came to 9 bases. Germline assignment: CDR1 MNHNY and CDR2 SVGAGI (reference sequence). The CDR3 contains 14 residues. The CDR3 DNA reads as TGTGCCAGCAGGAAGGGGCAGAACACCGGGGAGCTGTTTTTT. This encodes CASRKGQNTGELFF.

This clone was observed a handful of times. This chain connects TRBV18 to TRBJ1-1, with 7 positions matching TRBD1. The CDR3 loop spans 13 amino acids. J was trimmed by 4 bases and V by 4 bases; bases with no gene match: 3. Germline CDR1 is KGHSH and CDR2 is LQKENI. The CDR3 region has the DNA TGTGCCAGCTCACAGGGGGCTGTCACTGAAGCTTTCTTT. This encodes CASSQGAVTEAFF. Using reference TRBV18 and TRBJ1-1 for the parts outside the CDR3, the full variable domain is NAGVMQNPRHLVRRRGQEARLRCSPMKGHSHVYWYRQLPEEGLKFMVYLQKENIIDESGMPKERFSAEFPKEGPSILRIQQVVRGDSAAYFCASSQGAVTEAFFGQGTRLTVV.

The chain links TRBV5-1 to TRBJ2-1; maybe TRBD2 (7 bases). Germline assignment: CDR1 SGHRS and CDR2 YFSETQ. Trimming removed 1 base from V and 7 bases from J, with 15 bases in between. The CDR3 covers 15 residues. The CDR3 DNA follows: TGCGCCAGCAGCTTGTCGGGGGCCGGGGGGAATGAGCAGTTCTTC. It yields the protein CASSLSGAGGNEQFF.

This chain links TRBV3-1 (or the pseudogene TRBV3-2) with TRBJ2-5; D may be TRBD1 (6 bases). This CDR3 contains 16 residues. CDR1 LGHDT and CDR2 YNNKEL come from the germline V gene (reference sequence). Trimming removed 1 base at V and 2 bases at J, with 14 bases between. CDR3 DNA sequence: TGTGCCAGCAGCCAAGGTGGGGGCAGGGAACAAGAGACCCAGTACTTC. This sequence encodes CASSQGGGREQETQYF.

J is TRBJ2-1 and V is TRBV6-4, with 7 bases fitting TRBD1. The CDR3 consists of 14 residues. V gave up 4 bases and J gave up 8 bases; unmatched junction bases: 8. In germline, CDR1 is MRHNA, CDR2 SNTAGT. CDR3 residues: CASSASTGFDEQFF. The CDR3 DNA reads as TGTGCCAGCAGTGCCTCGACAGGGTTCGATGAGCAGTTCTTC.

The V gene is TRBV2, the J gene TRBJ1-5; 9 positions agree with TRBD1. This CDR3 spans 16 amino acids. CDR1 is SNHLY and CDR2 is FYNNEI in the germline V gene. The J segment lost 6 bases and the V segment lost 0 bases, leaving 6 bases of the junction unmatched. The CDR3 sequence is CASSEAGQGFSQPQHF. CDR3 bases: TGTGCCAGCAGTGAAGCGGGACAGGGTTTTTCTCAGCCCCAGCATTTT.

This clone was picked up one time. The chain is built from TRBV19 and TRBJ1-5; D gene unclear. Germline CDR1 is LNHDA and CDR2 is SQIVND (reference sequence). The CDR3 runs 16 residues. Trimming cost V 5 bases and J 5 bases, with 19 bases left between them. The CDR3 loop reads CASSPKITESHQPQHF. CDR3 nucleotide sequence: TGTGCCAGTAGTCCCAAAATAACGGAGAGCCATCAGCCCCAGCATTTT.

There are a few counts of this clone. The rearrangement links TRBV5-1 to TRBJ1-1, with 8 bases that match TRBD1. The J segment lost 3 bases and the V segment lost 5 bases, leaving 3 bases of the junction unmatched. The CDR3 is 13 amino acids. CDR1 and CDR2 (germline): SGHRS, YFSETQ. The CDR3 region has the DNA TGCGCCAGCAGACAGGGGGAGTACACTGAAGCTTTCTTT. Translated: CASRQGEYTEAFF.

The chain joins TRBV7-9 to TRBJ2-3; tentatively, D is TRBD1 (5 bases). The ends were cut back, 5 bases at V and 6 bases at J, with 15 bases in the middle. The germline V gene encodes CDR1 SEHNR and CDR2 FQNEAQ (reference sequence). This CDR3 spans 14 amino acids. The CDR3 sequence: CASSPRQWSDTQYF. DNA for the CDR3: TGTGCCAGCAGCCCAAGACAGTGGTCGGATACGCAGTATTTT.

The rearrangement links TRBV6-2 or TRBV6-3 to TRBJ2-1; 11 nucleotides agree with TRBD2. With V trimmed by 2 bases and J by 4 bases, 7 bases remained unmatched. This CDR3 is 17 amino acids long. The germline V gene has CDR1 MNHEY and CDR2 SVGEGT. The CDR3 sequence: CASSYMVASGRYNEQFF. The CDR3 bases are TGTGCCAGCAGTTACATGGTCGCTAGCGGGAGGTACAATGAGCAGTTCTTC.

This clone was seen only once. The chain recombines TRBV5-1 with TRBJ2-1; 7 nucleotides agree with TRBD2. Germline trimming cut 7 bases from V and 6 bases from J; bases unmatched to any gene: 7. This CDR3 contains 13 residues. The germline V gene encodes CDR1 SGHRS and CDR2 YFSETQ. CDR3 protein: CASAVAGSNEQFF. The CDR3 bases are TGCGCCAGCGCGGTAGCGGGCAGCAATGAGCAGTTCTTC.

This clone occurred a few times. The CDR3 is CASSSLDRLYGYTF. The DNA of the CDR3 is TGCGCCAGCAGCTCCCTGGACAGGCTCTATGGCTACACCTTC. The V call is TRBV4-1, the J call TRBJ1-2; 7 bases align to TRBD1. Germline V gene data show CDR1 as MGHRA and CDR2 as YSYEKL. The V gene end was trimmed by 5 bases and the J gene end by 4 bases; junction bases not matched to a gene: 7. The CDR3 totals 14 residues.

The CDR3 DNA follows: TGTGCCAGCAGCCTCGGGGAAATGCAAGAGACCCAGTACTTC. Its protein product is CASSLGEMQETQYF. The chain uses TRBV11-2 and TRBJ2-5; weak D call: TRBD2 (5 bases). CDR3 length: 14 amino acids. Germline V CDR1 and CDR2: SGHAT, FQNNGV. The germline V and J ends were trimmed by 5 bases and 2 bases, with 12 bases remaining between them.

The V gene is TRBV28, the J gene TRBJ2-1; 8 nucleotides match TRBD2. Germline-derived CDR1 and CDR2 are MDHEN and SYDVKM. The CDR3 is 12 residues long. J was trimmed by 7 bases and V by 6 bases; bases with no gene match: 2. Here the CDR3 reads CASRAGGNEQFF. The CDR3 nucleotides are TGTGCCAGCAGGGCGGGAGGAAATGAGCAGTTCTTC. The full variable domain, completed using reference TRBV28 and TRBJ2-1, is DVKVTQSSRYLVKRTGEKVFLECVQDMDHENMFWYRQDPGLGLRLIYFSYDVKMKEKGDIPEGYSVSREKKERFSLILESASTNQTSMYLCASRAGGNEQFFGPGTRLTVL.

The chain uses TRBV21-1 and TRBJ1-1; no check of the table's D call, TRBD1, against the DNA was made. TRBV21-1 is a listed pseudogene. There are 14 residues in the CDR3. The CDR3 sequence: CASRPPRRGRGAFF. DNA for the CDR3: TGTGCCAGCAGGCCCCCGCGAAGGGGGCGAGGAGCTTTCTTT.

V usage is TRBV3-1 (or the pseudogene TRBV3-2) and J usage is TRBJ2-5, with D possibly matching TRBD2 (5 bases). Trimming removed 0 bases at V and 6 bases at J, with 17 bases between. Germline V gene sequence: CDR1 LGHDT, CDR2 YNNKEL (reference sequence). CDR3 length: 16 amino acids. The CDR3, as DNA: TGTGCCAGCAGCCAAGATCTCTTGGAGGTCCTAAAGACCCAGTACTTC. It codes for CASSQDLLEVLKTQYF.

This chain joins TRBV19 and TRBJ2-3; D possibly corresponds to TRBD1 (6 bases). Trimming removed 6 bases at V and 2 bases at J, with 18 bases between. This CDR3 is built from 16 residues. Germline-derived CDR1 and CDR2 are LNHDA and SQIVND (reference sequence). CDR3 protein: CASSPTIQGITDTQYF. CDR3 coding DNA: TGTGCCAGTAGCCCGACCATACAGGGTATCACAGATACGCAGTATTTT.

Concerning this clone: The CDR3 ends on some other residue instead of the conserved phenylalanine or tryptophan, so this is likely a read error. The chain recombines TRBV6-1 with TRBJ1-2; TRBD1 is a possible D gene (6 bases). This CDR3 comprises 14 residues. The germline V gene has CDR1 MNHNS and CDR2 SASEGT. Trimming removed 3 bases at V and 6 bases at J, with 14 bases between. CDR3 amino acids: CASSERTARDGYTL. The CDR3 DNA follows: TGTGCCAGCAGTGAGAGGACAGCCCGGGATGGCTACACCCTC.

This clone was observed a handful of times. The chain has TRBV6-5 and TRBJ1-5; no clear D. The germline CDR1 and CDR2 sequences are MNHEY and SVGAGI. The ends were cut back, 2 bases at V and 1 base at J, with 6 bases in the middle. This CDR3 region has 14 residues. The CDR3 nucleotides are TGTGCCAGCAGTTACGGCCGAAGCAATCAGCCCCAGCATTTT. Its protein product is CASSYGRSNQPQHF.

The genes are TRBV19 and TRBJ2-1; 10 bases align to TRBD2. Trimming removed 5 bases from V and 3 bases from J; junction bases left unmatched: 4. The CDR3 covers 15 residues. CDR1 LNHDA and CDR2 SQIVND come from the germline V gene (reference sequence). The DNA for the CDR3 is TGTGCCAGTAGTCTACTAGCGGGACACTACAATGAGCAGTTCTTC. Translated, it gives CASSLLAGHYNEQFF.

The rearrangement links TRBV6-6 to TRBJ1-1; a weak D match, TRBD1 (6 bases). In germline, CDR1 is MNHNY, CDR2 SVGAGI (reference sequence). The CDR3 totals 15 residues. V lost 5 bases to trimming and J lost 3 bases, with 16 bases between them. The CDR3 is CASSTGFTLHTEAFF. The DNA of the CDR3 is TGTGCCAGCAGTACAGGGTTCACCCTACACACTGAAGCTTTCTTT.

The V gene is TRBV4-1, the J gene TRBJ1-1, with D tentatively TRBD1 (5 bases). The CDR3 has 16 amino acids. V lost 0 bases and J lost 4, with 15 bases in between. Germline CDR1 and CDR2: MGHRA and YSYEKL. This CDR3 reads CASSQDPEPQGTEAFF. In DNA form, the CDR3 reads TGCGCCAGCAGCCAAGATCCCGAACCCCAGGGCACTGAAGCTTTCTTT.

The J gene is TRBJ2-3, the V gene TRBV7-9; TRBD1 might be the D (6 bases). The CDR3 is made up of 16 amino acids. The V and J ends lost 5 bases and 3 bases respectively, with 18 bases between them. Germline V gives CDR1 SEHNR, CDR2 FQNEAQ (reference sequence). DNA of the CDR3: TGTGCCAGCAGCCCTTACAGGACAGAAGAAACAGATACGCAGTATTTT. Residues: CASSPYRTEETDTQYF.

V gene TRBV18 combines with J gene TRBJ2-7; D may be TRBD1 (5 bases). Germline assignment: CDR1 KGHSH and CDR2 LQKENI. V lost 2 bases and J 2 bases, leaving 19 bases between the germline ends. The CDR3 extends over 17 amino acids. The DNA of the CDR3 is TGTGCCAGCTCACCAGCGATAGGGGCGACCCTCCCCTACGAGCAGTACTTC. It is translated as CASSPAIGATLPYEQYF.

The sample holds one count of this clone. The rearrangement links TRBV5-1 to TRBJ2-7, with D perhaps TRBD1 (5 bases). CDR1 is SGHRS and CDR2 is YFSETQ in the germline V gene. The length of the CDR3 is 14 residues. The V gene lost 1 base and the J gene lost 4 bases, with 12 bases spanning the gap. As DNA, the CDR3 is TGCGCCAGCAGCTTGTCGCCAGGGCGGTACGAGCAGTACTTC. This gives the protein CASSLSPGRYEQYF.

The genes are TRBV18 and TRBJ1-6, with a possible D match to TRBD1 (5 bases). Germline CDR1 is KGHSH and CDR2 is LQKENI. Trimming pared 6 bases from V and 0 bases from J, leaving 12 bases between. CDR3 length equals 16 residues. CDR3: CASSPQGSSYNSPLHF. For the CDR3, the DNA is TGTGCCAGCTCGCCCCAGGGAAGCTCCTATAATTCACCCCTCCACTTT.